This entry is about one T cell receptor beta chain. This clonotype was detected once. Its recognized antigen is unknown. Base qualities were left out, and no much larger clone turns up one base away. One read represents weak support. Ficoll-Paque density gradient centrifugation was the method used to isolate PBMCs. These data are taken from a study of T-cell memory formation after mild COVID-19 (dated by TCRdb to 2020 to 2022). Concerning the study at large: Most TCR sequence clusters were specific to one of the two donors. T-cell clones expanding and contracting after mild COVID-19 in a couple of donors were tracked by longitudinal TCRalpha and TCRbeta repertoire sequencing. The cohort comprised two young, previously healthy adult volunteers, one female and one male.

The V and J ends are trimmed by 0 bases and 0 bases, leaving 13 bases between them. The CDR3 has 17 amino acids, counting the end cysteine and phenylalanine. The only DNA kept is the CDR3, 51 bases in frame from the first base. CDR1 is given as SGHRS and CDR2 as YFSETQ, both from the germline V gene. The paper as a whole reports these results and caveats: Whether the second-wave clones peaking on day 37 were SARS-CoV-2 specific was not confirmed. Contracting CD4+ clones were located mainly in the CM and EM memory subsets, whereas CD8+ clones were found to be enriched in EMRA. Only a couple of mild cases were covered by the study, and larger cohorts that include severe cases with pre-infection samples were considered necessary. The detection of some responding clones in pre-infection memory suggests that pre-existing cross-reactive memory T cells joined the SARS-CoV-2 response. Clones contracting from day 15 to 85 had balanced CD4/CD8 phenotypes, while a second wave expanding from day 15 to 37 was biased towards CD4+.

The sample was run on an Illumina NovaSeq 6000. cDNA libraries for TCRalpha and TCRbeta were prepared by 5'RACE using constant-segment primers, with sample barcodes and unique molecular identifiers added. Trizol reagent was used to extract RNA from every sample. Amplification of the libraries took two PCR steps, and the second step added a second sample barcode plus Illumina TruSeq adapters. The libraries were sequenced on an Illumina NovaSeq using 2 x 150 bp paired-end reads. On the study's bioinformatics: The reads were demultiplexed and collapsed into UMI-guided consensus sequences using migec v1.2.7. Using mixcr v2.1.11, the UMI consensuses were aligned to TRA and TRB V and J templates and assembled into clonotypes. Expanded or contracted clonotypes were those called significant by both edgeR and NoisET, with noise models trained on biological replicates. For edgeR calls, the cutoffs were a false discovery rate-adjusted p below 0.01 and a log2 fold-change threshold of 1. PCA with hierarchical clustering of max-normalized trajectories of the 1000 most abundant clonotypes was used as exploratory dynamics analysis. Separately sequenced CD4+ and CD8+ repertoires were used to assign the CD4 or CD8 phenotype of responding clones. In-frame beta chains were kept once TCRdb had trimmed the public reads at Q25 with fastp and called clones with MiXCR. When rows share a CDR3 protein, they turn into one entry using the most common DNA and genes. TCRdb's processing, not the authors' own work, is the source of the V and J calls. Here the sample has some 260,000 distinct CDR3 sequences; less than 20% occur a single time. The ten largest account for 3.5% of the sample.

The sequencing sample was made of PBMCs or a T cell subset sorted from them (not recorded which). The receptor was isolated from a young man who had mild COVID-19 (a few samples of this study predate the infection). The sample titles of this study are shuffled in the database, so cell type and time point are left out; the donor was told from shared clones. Recombination connected TRBV5-1 to TRBJ1-5; the D gene is perhaps TRBD1, from 5 matching bases. The DNA reads TGCGCCAGCAGCTTGGTTCGGGGGAGAAATAGCAATCAGCCCCAGCATTTT. Its protein reads: CASSLVRGRNSNQPQHF.